The rows below give T cell receptor beta chains drawn from one sample of a study of identifying expanded T cells in peripheral blood. Assay used: immunoSEQ multiplex PCR; TCRdb lists only in-frame clones, some missing. This sample carries roughly 75,000 clones, under 90% of them seen once, and the ten largest clones take roughly 3%. Sequenced: blood. The receptors were gathered from a person aged 18 to 70 in good health. Both conserved end residues are part of each CDR3. Each record gives: V gene, D gene, clone size, J gene, CDR3 protein, CDR3 DNA. D genes are given only for firm matches. Part of the rows lack a size; the others show once, few, many or a class for expanded clones.

TRBV23-1,TRBD2,.,TRBJ2-1,CASSLQTSGDLCGQFF,TGCGCCAGCAGCCTTCAGACTAGCGGCGACTTATGCGGGCAGTTCTTC
TRBV14,.,.,TRBJ2-5,CASSAIQLGETQYF,TGTGCCAGCAGTGCAATCCAACTGGGGGAGACCCAGTACTTC
TRBV5-1,.,.,TRBJ2-1,CASSVREPGVNEQFF,TGCGCCAGCAGTGTGCGGGAACCGGGAGTCAATGAGCAGTTCTTC
TRBV6-4,TRBD1,.,TRBJ2-3,CASSVSTGGADTQYF,TGTGCCAGCAGTGTCTCTACAGGGGGCGCAGATACGCAGTATTTT
TRBV6-6,.,.,TRBJ2-2,CATGGTGELFF,TGTGCCACCGGCGGCACCGGGGAGCTGTTTTTT
TRBV29-1,.,.,TRBJ1-1,CSVRVTRERTEAFF,TGCAGCGTGCGGGTGACTAGAGAAAGGACTGAAGCTTTCTTT
TRBV9,TRBD2,.,TRBJ2-7,CASSGRSGSNLYEQYF,TGTGCCAGCAGCGGAAGAAGCGGGAGTAACCTCTACGAGCAGTACTTC
TRBV18,.,.,TRBJ2-2,CASSPGHPDTGELFF,TGTGCCAGCTCCCCCGGGCATCCTGACACCGGGGAGCTGTTTTTT
TRBV7-2,TRBD2,once,TRBJ2-7,CASSPTLAGGPWQYF,TGTGCCAGCAGCCCTACACTAGCGGGAGGGCCGTGGCAGTACTTC
TRBV5-1,TRBD1,.,TRBJ1-2,CASRPRMTGGNYGYTF,TGCGCCAGCAGGCCCCGAATGACAGGGGGAAACTATGGCTACACCTTC
TRBV6-5,TRBD1,many,TRBJ1-6,CASRPPGQLNSPLHF,TGTGCCAGCAGACCCCCGGGACAGCTCAATTCACCCCTCCACTTT
TRBV9,TRBD1,.,TRBJ2-2,CASSTRTGQGGELFF,TGTGCCAGCAGCACTCGGACAGGGCAGGGCGGGGAGCTGTTTTTT
TRBV2,.,.,TRBJ2-7,CASTPLLVNRAFRFQKGAYEQYF,TGTGCCAGCACCCCACTCCTAGTGAATAGGGCTTTTAGATTTCAGAAGGGCGCCTACGAGCAGTACTTC
TRBV4-2,TRBD2,.,TRBJ2-2,CASSSGLADGTGELFF,TGTGCCAGCAGCTCAGGACTAGCGGACGGCACCGGGGAGCTGTTTTTT
TRBV9,.,.,TRBJ1-2,CASSYGRGANYGYTF,TGTGCCAGCAGCTACGGCCGGGGAGCTAACTATGGCTACACCTTC
TRBV4-3,.,.,TRBJ2-3,CASSQDAGEDTQYF,TGCGCCAGCAGCCAAGATGCGGGTGAAGATACGCAGTATTTT
TRBV18,TRBD1,once,TRBJ1-2,CASSDRWTGDGGYTF,TGTGCCAGCTCAGATCGTTGGACAGGCGACGGCGGCTACACCTTC
TRBV5-1,.,.,TRBJ1-1,CASSSTGNTEAFF,TGCGCCAGCAGCTCGACAGGGAACACTGAAGCTTTCTTT
TRBV7-2,.,.,TRBJ1-4,CASSLAFTEKLFF,TGTGCCAGCAGCTTAGCCTTCACGGAAAAACTGTTTTTT
TRBV29-1,.,.,TRBJ2-1,CSASREQFF,TGCAGCGCCAGTCGTGAGCAGTTCTTC
TRBV18,TRBD2,.,TRBJ2-1,CASSRRPTSGRAGEQFF,TGTGCCAGCTCACGGCGCCCGACTAGCGGGAGGGCTGGTGAGCAGTTCTTC
TRBV27,.,.,TRBJ2-3,CASSKLALGEDTQYF,TGTGCCAGCTCAAAACTTGCCCTCGGGGAAGATACGCAGTATTTT
TRBV5-6,.,.,TRBJ2-7,CASSLDPSNSYEQYF,TGTGCCAGCAGCTTGGATCCTAGCAACTCCTACGAGCAGTACTTC
TRBV6-5,TRBD1,.,TRBJ1-1,CASRPGQRNTEAFF,TGTGCCAGCAGACCGGGACAGAGGAACACTGAAGCTTTCTTT
TRBV27,TRBD1,.,TRBJ2-5,CASNPSRGLGTQYF,TGTGCCAGCAACCCATCCAGGGGGCTAGGGACCCAGTACTTC
TRBV2,.,once,TRBJ2-7,CASSEAVLYEQYF,TGTGCCAGCAGTGAAGCGGTCCTTTACGAGCAGTACTTC
TRBV6-1,.,.,TRBJ2-7,CASSLSRAGEQYF,TGTGCCAGCAGTCTTTCGCGGGCAGGGGAGCAGTACTTC
TRBV7-2,TRBD1,.,TRBJ2-6,CASTHSGQGPSGANVLTF,TGTGCCAGCACCCATTCGGGACAGGGACCCTCTGGGGCCAACGTCCTGACTTTC
TRBV7-2,TRBD2,.,TRBJ2-3,CASSLVAGGRADTQYF,TGTGCCAGCAGCTTGGTAGCGGGGGGGCGGGCAGATACGCAGTATTTT
TRBV5-5,TRBD1,.,TRBJ1-2,CASSLETGASGGYTF,TGTGCCAGCAGCTTGGAGACAGGGGCATCTGGGGGCTACACCTTC
TRBV27,TRBD1,.,TRBJ2-5,CASSLTPGTGGRETQYF,TGTGCCAGCAGTTTAACTCCCGGTACAGGGGGGCGGGAGACCCAGTACTTC
TRBV7-8,.,.,TRBJ2-4,CASTSSGFLAKNIQYF,TGTGCCAGCACGTCGTCGGGGTTCCTAGCCAAAAACATTCAGTACTTC
TRBV11-3,.,.,TRBJ2-3,CASSKTDTQYF,TGTGCCAGCAGCAAGACAGATACGCAGTATTTT
TRBV4-1,.,.,TRBJ2-7,CASSQFGTEMYEQYF,TGCGCCAGCAGCCAATTCGGGACGGAGATGTACGAGCAGTACTTC
TRBV5-1,.,.,TRBJ2-3,CASSLDLPTDTQYF,TGCGCCAGCAGCTTGGACCTACCCACAGATACGCAGTATTTT
TRBV7-2,TRBD1,.,TRBJ2-5,CASSSRTGQDWDQYF,TGTGCCAGCAGCTCCCGGACAGGGCAGGATTGGGACCAGTACTTC
TRBV6-1,TRBD1,medium-sized,TRBJ1-6,CASSDTTGSGSPLHF,TGTGCCAGCAGTGATACGACAGGGTCGGGCTCACCCCTCCACTTT
TRBV4-3,TRBD2,once,TRBJ2-3,CASSQGPGLAVTDTQYF,TGCGCCAGCAGCCAGGGACCGGGACTAGCGGTCACAGATACGCAGTATTTT
TRBV29-1,TRBD1,.,TRBJ1-2,CSVSGTGGSYGYTF,TGCAGCGTTTCCGGGACAGGGGGCAGCTATGGCTACACCTTC
TRBV28,.,.,TRBJ1-2,CASSYNDYGYTF,TGTGCCAGCAGTTACAATGACTATGGCTACACCTTC
TRBV1,.,once,TRBJ2-1,CTSSQPIAGGPERNEQFF,TGCACCAGCAGCCAACCCATAGCGGGGGGGCCTGAGCGAAATGAGCAGTTCTTC
TRBV18,.,.,TRBJ2-1,CASSPGNEQFF,TGTGCCAGCTCACCCGGAAATGAGCAGTTCTTC
TRBV11-2,.,.,TRBJ2-7,CASSLWGTSYEQYF,TGTGCCAGCAGCTTATGGGGGACCTCCTACGAGCAGTACTTC
TRBV7-2,.,.,TRBJ2-3,CASSLRRQSTDTQYF,TGTGCCAGCAGCTTAAGGAGACAGAGCACAGATACGCAGTATTTT
TRBV30,TRBD1,.,TRBJ1-2,CAWNRGEGYTF,TGTGCCTGGAACAGGGGGGAAGGCTACACCTTC
TRBV28,.,once,TRBJ2-3,CASTSPSALTDTQYF,TGTGCCAGCACCTCCCCGTCGGCTCTCACAGATACGCAGTATTTT
TRBV5-4,.,.,TRBJ2-6,CASSLVSAGANVLTF,TGTGCCAGCAGCTTGGTCAGTGCTGGGGCCAACGTCCTGACTTTC
TRBV4-2,.,.,TRBJ2-1,CASSQVPRSSDNVEQFF,TGTGCCAGCAGCCAAGTACCCCGGTCCTCCGATAACGTTGAGCAGTTCTTC
TRBV9,.,.,TRBJ2-2,CASSPRVTVNTGELFF,TGTGCCAGCAGCCCCCGCGTGACCGTGAACACCGGGGAGCTGTTTTTT
TRBV27,TRBD2,.,TRBJ2-7,CASSLDASGSSYEQYF,TGTGCCAGCAGTTTAGATGCAAGCGGGAGCTCCTACGAGCAGTACTTC
TRBV14,TRBD2,.,TRBJ2-1,CASSQVLPGTSVRVEQFF,TGTGCCAGCAGCCAAGTACTGCCCGGGACTAGCGTCCGGGTTGAGCAGTTCTTC
TRBV18,TRBD1,.,TRBJ2-7,CASSRGQGPSSYEQYF,TGTGCCAGCTCAAGAGGACAGGGCCCTTCTTCCTACGAGCAGTACTTC
TRBV19,.,.,TRBJ1-1,CASSQGTTRTLNTEAFF,TGTGCCAGTAGTCAAGGGACAACTCGAACATTGAACACTGAAGCTTTCTTT
TRBV7-9,.,.,TRBJ1-1,CASSLGTSSTEAFF,TGTGCCAGCAGTCTCGGGACGTCGAGCACTGAAGCTTTCTTT
TRBV7-8,TRBD1,once,TRBJ1-2,CASSPFGTGDSDGYTF,TGTGCCAGCAGCCCATTCGGGACAGGGGACTCGGATGGCTACACCTTC
TRBV5-1,TRBD2,.,TRBJ2-7,CASSLDLSGVYEQYF,TGCGCCAGCAGCTTGGATCTTAGCGGGGTTTACGAGCAGTACTTC
TRBV6-1,.,.,TRBJ2-3,CASSDPRDRGQYF,TGTGCCAGCAGTGATCCGCGGGACAGAGGGCAGTATTTT
TRBV9,.,.,TRBJ1-4,CASSATPSGNEKLFF,TGTGCCAGCAGCGCCACACCGTCAGGGAATGAAAAACTGTTTTTT
TRBV7-2,TRBD2,.,TRBJ2-7,CASSLKREVLYEQYF,TGTGCCAGCAGCCTTAAGCGGGAGGTCCTCTACGAGCAGTACTTC
TRBV18,.,.,TRBJ1-6,CASSQGRQALSPLHF,TGTGCCAGCTCCCAGGGGAGGCAGGCCCTTTCACCCCTCCACTTT